This T cell receptor beta chain is drawn from a study of shared clonotypes between healthy human individuals. Regarding the study as a whole: Researchers found naive subsets generally carried larger estimated richness than memory subsets.

Germline V lookup: CDR1 SGDLS, CDR2 YYNGEE. The CDR3 is made up of 16 amino acids. V was trimmed by 2 bases and J by 7 bases, leaving 21 bases between them. The input for sorted-subset replicate PCRs was around 0.2 ug DNA, about 30,000 T cell genomes. Libraries were prepared by immunoSEQ multiplex PCR; TCRdb keeps only in-frame clonotypes and omits some of them. There are 2 million to 3 million clones in the sample; approximately 93% occur only once, and 0.36% lies in the top ten. Remarks on this clone: Its antigen is as yet unknown.

Sequencing was carried out using naive CD4+ T cells from PBMCs. The subset denotes: CD45RA+ positively selected. This chain links TRBV9 with TRBJ1-2; weak D call: TRBD1 (6 bases). The TCR originated in a man aged 18 to 30 in good health. Some clones in this sample may be carry-over from other donors' samples. The CDR3 nucleotides are TGTGCCAGCAGCGTTAACCCTCTGGCAGGGGCCTTTGGCTACACCTTC. This gives the protein CASSVNPLAGAFGYTF. Complete variable domain (other parts from reference TRBV9 and TRBJ1-2): DSGVTQTPKHLITATGQRVTLRCSPRSGDLSVYWYQQSLDQGLQFLIQYYNGEERAKGNILERFSAQQFPDLHSELNLSSLELGDSALYFCASSVNPLAGAFGYTFGSGTRLTVV.